Presented here are 11 T cell receptor beta chains from one specimen sequenced in a study of blood T cells in healthy people across ages. Alongside a J-beta primer mix, a sample-barcoded 5' primer served in a second PCR lasting about 7 to 11 cycles. In TCRdb, the 5' RACE reads were re-called with MiXCR into one record per CDR3 protein. The table records approximately 770,000 distinct CDR3 sequences, 55% to 70% of them present only once. Sequences were obtained from blood. These receptors were collected from a man younger than 40 in good health.

The V gene is TRBV4-1, the J gene TRBJ2-1, with 7 bases identical to TRBD2. V shed 0 bases and J 0 bases; nucleotides not matched to a gene: 11. The length of the CDR3 is 19 residues. Germline loops: CDR1 MGHRA, CDR2 YSYEKL. CDR3 region: CASSQDLTGGPGSYNEQFF. The DNA for the CDR3 is TGCGCCAGCAGCCAAGACCTTACGGGGGGACCGGGCTCCTACAATGAGCAGTTCTTC.

J is TRBJ2-7 and V is TRBV20-1; 8 bases are shared with TRBD2. Germline trimming cut 3 bases from V and 0 bases from J; bases unmatched to any gene: 4. The CDR3 consists of 14 residues. CDR1 is DFQATT and CDR2 is SNEGSKA in the germline V gene (reference sequence). In DNA, the CDR3 is TGCAGTGCTAGGGGAGGACTAGCCTCCTACGAGCAGTACTTC. Amino acid sequence: CSARGGLASYEQYF.

This clonotype was counted only a few times. The rearrangement links TRBV7-9 to TRBJ1-2, with TRBD1 matching 7 bases. Germline CDR1 and CDR2: SEHNR and FQNEAQ (reference sequence). V was clipped by 3 bases and J by 6 bases; unmatched bases: 7. The CDR3 totals 14 residues. For the CDR3, the DNA is TGTGCCAGCAGCTTCCGGACAGGTCCGAATGGCTACACCTTC. It codes for CASSFRTGPNGYTF.

The V call is TRBV27, the J call TRBJ2-4; D is tentatively TRBD1 or TRBD2 (6 bases each). The J call may be wrong; the DNA end is better matched by TRBJ2-7. Looked up from germline, CDR1 is MNHEY and CDR2 is SMNVEV (reference sequence). The CDR3 sequence is 15 residues long. The CDR3: CASSLFGGPGYEQYF. DNA of the CDR3: TGTGCCAGCAGTTTATTTGGGGGGCCGGGCTACGAGCAGTACTTC.

The chain recombines TRBV7-2 with TRBJ1-3; D possibly corresponds to TRBD1 (5 bases). The V gene lost 0 bases and the J gene lost 4 bases, with 10 bases spanning the gap. The germline CDR1 and CDR2 sequences are SGHTA and FQGNSA. The CDR3 extends over 15 amino acids. The DNA of the CDR3 is TGTGCCAGCAGCTTAGCGGGGCTTGGAGGAAACACCATATATTTT. It codes for CASSLAGLGGNTIYF.

V gene TRBV7-8 combines with J gene TRBJ2-7; D perhaps matches TRBD1 (6 bases). The germline gives CDR1 SGHVS, CDR2 FQNEAQ. V shed 1 base and J shed 5 bases, with 9 bases lying between them. The CDR3 is 13 residues long. The CDR3 region has the DNA TGTGCCAGCAGCTTAGTACAGGGACACGAGCAGTACTTC. It codes for CASSLVQGHEQYF. Combining the CDR3 with reference TRBV7-8 and TRBJ2-7 gives the whole variable domain GAGVSQSPRYKVAKRGQDVALRCDPISGHVSLFWYQQALGQGPEFLTYFQNEAQLDKSGLPSDRFFAERPEGSVSTLKIQRTQQEDSAVYLCASSLVQGHEQYFGPGTRLTVT.

The rearrangement links TRBV24-1 to TRBJ2-3; the D is unclear. Germline assignment: CDR1 KGHDR and CDR2 SFDVKD. The CDR3 has 13 residues. V was pared by 3 bases and J by 0 bases, with 3 bases between. CDR3 region: CATSDPSTDTQYF. CDR3 DNA sequence: TGTGCCACCAGTGATCCGAGCACAGATACGCAGTATTTT.

J is TRBJ2-6 and V is TRBV6-2 or TRBV6-3; D might be TRBD1 (6 bases). This CDR3 comprises 15 residues. Germline V lookup: CDR1 MNHEY, CDR2 SVGEGT. Trimming took off 8 bases at V and 0 bases at J, with 11 bases between the two ends. CDR3 loop: CASRDKSSGANVLTF. CDR3 DNA sequence: TGTGCCAGCCGGGACAAGAGCTCTGGGGCCAACGTCCTGACTTTC.

The rearrangement uses TRBV7-2 and TRBJ2-3; D unclear. Trimming took 2 bases from V and 0 from J, leaving 6 bases between them. This CDR3 has 14 residues. Germline CDR1 SGHTA, CDR2 FQGNSA. For the CDR3, the DNA is TGTGCCAGCAGCTTATATCGGAGCACAGATACGCAGTATTTT. Translated, it gives CASSLYRSTDTQYF. The full variable domain, rest sourced from reference TRBV7-2 and TRBJ2-3, is GAGVSQSPSNKVTEKGKDVELRCDPISGHTALYWYRQSLGQGLEFLIYFQGNSAPDKSGLPSDRFSAERTGGSVSTLTIQRTQQEDSAVYLCASSLYRSTDTQYFGPGTRLTVL.

The count of this clonotype is one. The junction departs from the called germline gene at one end, perhaps through a read error. The CDR3 region is CASSLAETYTDTQYF. CDR3 nucleotide sequence: TGTGCCAGCAGTCTAGCGGAGACCTACACAGATACGCAGTATTTT. The rearrangement links TRBV12-3 or TRBV12-4 to TRBJ2-3; 7 bases fit TRBD2. The CDR3 loop spans 15 amino acids.

In nucleotides, the CDR3 is TGCAGTGCTAGAGATCTTCGGGAGGGCGTTAATGAGCAGTTCTTC. This encodes CSARDLREGVNEQFF. The chain joins TRBV20-1 to TRBJ2-1; 8 nucleotides align to TRBD2. This CDR3 spans 15 amino acids. Germline lookup yields CDR1 DFQATT and CDR2 SNEGSKA (reference sequence). Trimming removed 0 bases from V and 7 bases from J; junction bases left unmatched: 8.